This TCR beta chain was captured in a study of shared clonotypes between healthy human individuals. Turning to the study itself: There were three CD4 naive, three CD4 memory, two CD8 naive and one CD8 memory plates per donor.

Some clones are missing from TCRdb's copy, which holds only in-frame ones; the method was immunoSEQ multiplex PCR. Of hundreds of thousands of clones listed, 90% to 96% are singletons. J gave up 13 bases and V 2 bases, and 6 bases lay outside the gene matches. Germline V lookup: CDR1 MGHRA, CDR2 YSYEKL. This CDR3 region has 13 residues. This clone appeared a single time. The antigen remains undetermined. Overall study results and limits: A handful of donors showed sharing of approximately 5% of naive CD4 clonotypes. The generation probabilities recorded for non-shared clonotypes fell below those of clonotypes shared by all four donors. Read depth was anticipated to influence clonotype sharing among donors.

The sample consisted of naive CD4+ T cells sorted from blood. The subset here: CD45RA+ positively selected. The chain combines TRBV4-1 with TRBJ1-4, with 8 bases that match TRBD1. The TCR sequence derives from a woman aged 25-40 years in good health. For the CDR3, the DNA is TGCGCCAGCAGCCAAATGGACAGGGAATTACTGTTTTTT. Its protein product is CASSQMDRELLFF.